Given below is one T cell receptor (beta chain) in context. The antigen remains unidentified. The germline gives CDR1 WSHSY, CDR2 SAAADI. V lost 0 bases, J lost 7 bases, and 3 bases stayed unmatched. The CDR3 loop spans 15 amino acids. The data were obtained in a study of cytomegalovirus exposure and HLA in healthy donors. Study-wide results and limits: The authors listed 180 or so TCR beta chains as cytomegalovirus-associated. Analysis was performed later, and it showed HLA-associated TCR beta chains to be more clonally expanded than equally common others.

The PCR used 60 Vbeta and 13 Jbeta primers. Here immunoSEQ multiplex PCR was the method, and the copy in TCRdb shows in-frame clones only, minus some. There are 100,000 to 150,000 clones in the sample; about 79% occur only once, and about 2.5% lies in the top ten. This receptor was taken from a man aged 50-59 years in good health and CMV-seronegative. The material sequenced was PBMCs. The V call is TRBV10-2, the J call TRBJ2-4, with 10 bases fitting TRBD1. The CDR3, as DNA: TGCGCCAGCAGTGAGTCCCGACAGGGGGCGAACATTCAGTACTTC. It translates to CASSESRQGANIQYF.